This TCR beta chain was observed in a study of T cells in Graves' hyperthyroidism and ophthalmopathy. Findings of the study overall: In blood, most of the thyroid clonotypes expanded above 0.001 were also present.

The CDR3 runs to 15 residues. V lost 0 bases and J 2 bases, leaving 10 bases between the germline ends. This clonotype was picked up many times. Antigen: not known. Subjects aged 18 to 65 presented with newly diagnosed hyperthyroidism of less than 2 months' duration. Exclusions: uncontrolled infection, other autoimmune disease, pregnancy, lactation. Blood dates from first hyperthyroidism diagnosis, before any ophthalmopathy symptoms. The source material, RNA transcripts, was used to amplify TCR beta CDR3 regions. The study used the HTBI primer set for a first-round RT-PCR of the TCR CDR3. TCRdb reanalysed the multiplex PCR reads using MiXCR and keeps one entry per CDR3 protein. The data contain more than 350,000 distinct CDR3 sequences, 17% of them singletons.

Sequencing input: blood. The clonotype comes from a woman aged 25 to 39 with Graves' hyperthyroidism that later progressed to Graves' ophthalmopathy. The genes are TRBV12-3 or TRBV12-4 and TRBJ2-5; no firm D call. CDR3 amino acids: CASSLARGDQETQYF. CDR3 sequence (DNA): TGTGCCAGCAGTTTAGCGCGAGGCGATCAAGAGACCCAGTACTTC.